Shown below are 16 T cell receptor beta chains from a single sample sequenced in a study of cytomegalovirus exposure and HLA in healthy donors. Primers: 60 Vbeta forward and 13 Jbeta reverse. TCRdb's copy holds only in-frame clones and misses some; the assay was immunoSEQ multiplex PCR. This sample has about 93,000 clones; roughly four fifths occur once, and the top ten carry around 3.8%. Sequencing was performed on PBMCs. These receptors were collected from a man in his fifties in good health and CMV-seronegative.

V gene TRBV19 combines with J gene TRBJ2-7; 10 nucleotides match TRBD2. The J segment lost 3 bases and the V segment lost 5 bases, leaving 16 bases of the junction unmatched. CDR3 length: 18 residues. The germline CDR1 and CDR2 sequences are LNHDA and SQIVND (reference sequence). The CDR3 DNA reads as TGTGCCAGTAGTGCACGACTTGACAGCGGGAGGGCCCTCTACGAGCAGTACTTC. Protein product: CASSARLDSGRALYEQYF.

The chain uses TRBV10-1 and TRBJ2-5; a possible D gene is TRBD1 (5 bases). CDR1 and CDR2 (germline): WNHNN, SYGVQD (reference sequence). Deletions cut 3 bases from V and 8 bases from J, with 13 bases between. The CDR3 length is 13 residues. The CDR3 sequence is CASSDTNRGTQYF. The DNA for the CDR3 is TGCGCCAGCAGTGATACAAATAGGGGAACCCAGTACTTC.

CDR3: CASSGGTGLSYEQYF. CDR3 in DNA: TGCGCCAGCAGTGGAGGGACAGGGCTCTCCTACGAGCAGTACTTC. The chain recombines TRBV10-1 with TRBJ2-7; 9 bases line up with TRBD1. The CDR3 spans 15 residues. The V and J ends lost 4 bases and 0 bases, in that order; junction bases with no gene match: 4. CDR1 is WNHNN and CDR2 is SYGVQD in the germline V gene (reference sequence).

The genes are TRBV5-8 and TRBJ1-2; 7 bases fit TRBD1. V trimming: 2 bases; J trimming: 2 bases; junction bases outside the gene matches: 9. This CDR3 comprises 16 residues. In germline, CDR1 is SGHTS, CDR2 YDEGEE. In nucleotides, the CDR3 is TGTGCCAGCAGCTTTAACAGGGGAAGGAGCAACTATGGCTACACCTTC. It is translated as CASSFNRGRSNYGYTF. Full variable domain (missing parts from reference TRBV5-8 and TRBJ1-2): EAGVTQSPTHLIKTRGQQATLRCSPISGHTSVYWYQQALGLGLQFLLWYDEGEERNRGNFPPRFSGRQFPNYSSELNVNALELEDSALYLCASSFNRGRSNYGYTFGSGTRLTVV.

The V call is TRBV28, the J call TRBJ2-2; 7 nucleotides line up with TRBD2. Trimming cost V 1 base and J 1 base; bases outside gene matches: 3. The CDR3 consists of 16 residues. The germline V gene encodes CDR1 MDHEN and CDR2 SYDVKM. The DNA for the CDR3 is TGTGCCAGCAGTTTATCCCTAGCGGAGAACACCGGGGAGCTGTTTTTT. Translation: CASSLSLAENTGELFF.

V gene TRBV29-1 combines with J gene TRBJ1-2; no clear D. This CDR3 spans 12 amino acids. Trimming shortened V by 1 base and J by 8 bases, and 11 bases separated the two germline ends. Looked up from germline, CDR1 is SQVTM and CDR2 is ANQGSEA. CDR3 sequence reads: CSVEVAREGYTF. For the CDR3, the DNA is TGCAGCGTTGAAGTGGCCCGGGAAGGCTACACCTTC.

The chain employs TRBV6-5 and TRBJ1-1; a possible D gene is TRBD1 (6 bases). The CDR3 covers 14 residues. V lost 6 bases to trimming and J lost 2 bases, with 13 bases between them. Germline V gene sequence: CDR1 MNHEY, CDR2 SVGAGI. The CDR3 here is CASSSTGENTEAFF. CDR3 coding DNA: TGTGCCAGCAGCTCGACAGGAGAAAACACTGAAGCTTTCTTT.

This chain connects TRBV27 to TRBJ1-5; 8 bases agree with TRBD1. Germline V gives CDR1 MNHEY, CDR2 SMNVEV (reference sequence). The CDR3 runs 13 residues. J gave up 6 bases and V 10 bases, and 8 bases lay outside the gene matches. The CDR3 loop is CATSGQEGQPQHF. The CDR3 nucleotides read TGTGCCACCTCGGGACAGGAGGGTCAGCCCCAGCATTTT.

The gene calls are TRBV9 and TRBJ1-2, with 9 positions matching TRBD1. The CDR3 totals 17 residues. Germline-derived CDR1 and CDR2 are SGDLS and YYNGEE. Germline trimming cut 2 bases from V and 7 bases from J; bases unmatched to any gene: 15. The CDR3 DNA is TGTGCCAGCAGCGTTGGGGTAGCGGGACAGGGACTCCGTGGCTACACCTTC. This encodes CASSVGVAGQGLRGYTF.

The chain combines TRBV28 with TRBJ1-1; possibly TRBD1 for D (6 bases). The germline V gene encodes CDR1 MDHEN and CDR2 SYDVKM. This CDR3 is 11 amino acids long. V dropped 3 bases and J dropped 8 bases, with 7 bases sitting between them. The CDR3 sequence: CASSLGAEAFF. The CDR3 DNA is TGTGCCAGCAGTTTGGGGGCAGAAGCTTTCTTT.

The genes are TRBV4-1 and TRBJ2-1, with TRBD2 identical over 11 bases. V lost 1 base, J lost 5 bases, and 1 base stayed unmatched. This CDR3 is built from 15 residues. Germline CDR1 and CDR2: MGHRA and YSYEKL. CDR3 amino acids: CASSQVLAGDNEQFF. The CDR3 DNA reads as TGCGCCAGCAGCCAAGTACTAGCGGGAGACAATGAGCAGTTCTTC.

This clone was detected only a few times. The chain employs TRBV6-6 and TRBJ2-5; TRBD1 matches at 7 bases. The V gene end was trimmed by 0 bases and the J gene end by 4 bases; junction bases not matched to a gene: 8. The CDR3 is made up of 16 amino acids. Germline-derived CDR1 and CDR2 are MNHNY and SVGAGI (reference sequence). Here the CDR3 reads CASSYSIRTGGETQYF. CDR3 DNA sequence: TGTGCCAGCAGTTACTCGATCCGGACAGGCGGAGAGACCCAGTACTTC.

This chain uses TRBV11-3 with TRBJ2-1; TRBD2 matches at 12 bases. J lost 8 bases, V lost 0 bases, and 5 bases had no gene match. This CDR3 contains 16 residues. Germline loops: CDR1 SGHNT, CDR2 YENEEA. For the CDR3, the DNA is TGTGCCAGCAGCTTAGATCTTGCTAGCGGGAGGGATGAGCAGTTCTTC. It is translated as CASSLDLASGRDEQFF.

For the CDR3, the DNA is TGTGCCAGCCGTCTGACAGGGCCCTACAATGAGCAGTTCTTC. Amino acid sequence: CASRLTGPYNEQFF. The chain combines TRBV6-1 with TRBJ2-1; TRBD1 matches 7 bases. Germline lookup yields CDR1 MNHNS and CDR2 SASEGT. V was pared by 8 bases and J by 2 bases, with 6 bases of the junction left unmatched. The CDR3 spans 14 residues.

The rearrangement uses TRBV6-5 and TRBJ2-1, with D perhaps TRBD1 (5 bases). Between the trimmed V and J ends, which lost 0 bases and 5 bases, there was a span of 8 bases. Germline V lookup: CDR1 MNHEY, CDR2 SVGAGI. The CDR3 is 14 residues long. The CDR3: CASSYSPGNNEQFF. For the CDR3, the DNA is TGTGCCAGCAGTTACTCACCAGGGAACAATGAGCAGTTCTTC.

The chain couples TRBV2 to TRBJ1-5; the match to TRBD1 covers 9 bases. The germline V gene encodes CDR1 SNHLY and CDR2 FYNNEI. CDR3 size: 15 residues. V was clipped by 4 bases and J by 7 bases; unmatched bases: 8. The CDR3 spells CASSGPGQGLQPQHF. CDR3 coding DNA: TGTGCCAGCAGTGGCCCGGGACAGGGTTTACAGCCCCAGCATTTT.